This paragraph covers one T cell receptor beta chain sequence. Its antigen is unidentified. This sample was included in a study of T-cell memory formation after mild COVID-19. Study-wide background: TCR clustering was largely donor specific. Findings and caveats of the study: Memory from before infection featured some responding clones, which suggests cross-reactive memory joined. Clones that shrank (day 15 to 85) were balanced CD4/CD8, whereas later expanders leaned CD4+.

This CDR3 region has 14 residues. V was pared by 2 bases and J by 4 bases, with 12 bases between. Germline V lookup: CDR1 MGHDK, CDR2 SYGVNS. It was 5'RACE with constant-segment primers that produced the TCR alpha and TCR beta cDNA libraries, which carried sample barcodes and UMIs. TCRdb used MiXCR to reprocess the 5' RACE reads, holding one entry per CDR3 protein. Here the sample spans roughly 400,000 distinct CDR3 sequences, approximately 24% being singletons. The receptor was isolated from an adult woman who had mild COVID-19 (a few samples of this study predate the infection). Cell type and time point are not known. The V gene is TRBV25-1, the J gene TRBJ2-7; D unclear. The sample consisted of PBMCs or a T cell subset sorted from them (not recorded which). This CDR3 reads CASSESQFSYEQYF. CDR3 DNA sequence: TGTGCCAGCAGTGAAAGCCAGTTTTCGTACGAGCAGTACTTC.